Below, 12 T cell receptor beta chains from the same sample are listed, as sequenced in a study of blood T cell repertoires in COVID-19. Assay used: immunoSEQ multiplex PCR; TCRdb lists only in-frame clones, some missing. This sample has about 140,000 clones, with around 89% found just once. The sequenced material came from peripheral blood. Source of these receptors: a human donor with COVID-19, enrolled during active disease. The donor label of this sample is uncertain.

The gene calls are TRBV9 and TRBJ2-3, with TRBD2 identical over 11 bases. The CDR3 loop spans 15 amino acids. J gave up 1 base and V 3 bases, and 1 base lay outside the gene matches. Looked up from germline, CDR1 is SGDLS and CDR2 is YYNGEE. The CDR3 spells CASSATSGGTDTQYF. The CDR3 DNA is TGTGCCAGCAGCGCGACTAGCGGGGGCACAGATACGCAGTATTTT.

As DNA, the CDR3 is TGTGCCAGCAACCTGGATGTTACGCCGGGACAGGGGTGGGGCTACACCTTC. Protein sequence: CASNLDVTPGQGWGYTF. The gene calls are TRBV7-9 and TRBJ1-2; 10 bases match TRBD1. CDR1 is SEHNR and CDR2 is FQNEAQ in the germline V gene (reference sequence). The V and J ends lost 7 bases and 8 bases, in that order; junction bases with no gene match: 19. This CDR3 comprises 17 residues.

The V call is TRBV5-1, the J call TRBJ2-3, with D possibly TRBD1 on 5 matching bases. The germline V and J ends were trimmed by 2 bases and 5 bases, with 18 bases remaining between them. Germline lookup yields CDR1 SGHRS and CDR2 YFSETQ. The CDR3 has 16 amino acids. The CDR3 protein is CASSLGAATRIDTQYF. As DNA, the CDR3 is TGCGCCAGCAGCTTAGGGGCAGCGACCCGTATAGATACGCAGTATTTT.

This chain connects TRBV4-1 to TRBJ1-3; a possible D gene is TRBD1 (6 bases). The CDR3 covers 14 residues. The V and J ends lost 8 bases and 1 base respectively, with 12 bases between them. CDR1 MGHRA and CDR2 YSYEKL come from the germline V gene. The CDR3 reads CASARGGSGNTIYF. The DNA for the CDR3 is TGCGCCAGCGCGCGAGGGGGTTCTGGAAACACCATATATTTT.

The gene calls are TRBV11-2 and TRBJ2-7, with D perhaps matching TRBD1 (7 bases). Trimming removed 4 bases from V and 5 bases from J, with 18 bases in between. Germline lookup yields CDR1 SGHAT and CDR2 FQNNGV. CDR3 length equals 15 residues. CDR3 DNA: TGTGCCAGCAGCTCTGGAGGGGGCGGATTCAACGAGCAGTACTTC. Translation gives CASSSGGGGFNEQYF.

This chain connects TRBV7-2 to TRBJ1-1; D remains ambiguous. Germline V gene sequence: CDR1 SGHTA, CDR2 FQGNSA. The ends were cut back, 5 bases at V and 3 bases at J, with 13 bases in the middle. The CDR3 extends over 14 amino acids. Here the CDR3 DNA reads TGTGCCAGCAGCCGCGGCCCTATGGACACTGAAGCTTTCTTT. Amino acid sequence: CASSRGPMDTEAFF.

CDR3 coding DNA: TGCGCCAGCAGCCTTACAGGGGGCTTTGATGGCTACACCTTC. Its translation: CASSLTGGFDGYTF. The V and J genes are TRBV5-1 and TRBJ1-2; TRBD1 matches 9 bases. Germline CDR1 SGHRS, CDR2 YFSETQ. J was trimmed by 6 bases and V by 4 bases; bases with no gene match: 7. The CDR3 runs 14 residues.

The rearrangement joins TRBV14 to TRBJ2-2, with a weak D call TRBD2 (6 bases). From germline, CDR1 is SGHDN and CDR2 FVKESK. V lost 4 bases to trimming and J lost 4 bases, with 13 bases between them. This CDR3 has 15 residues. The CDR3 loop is CASSLLGGFTGELFF. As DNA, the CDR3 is TGTGCCAGCAGCCTTCTCGGGGGATTCACCGGGGAGCTGTTTTTT.

The CDR3 protein is CASSYSQPGEGYEQYF. The CDR3 nucleotides read TGTGCCAGCAGTTACTCGCAACCAGGGGAAGGCTACGAGCAGTACTTC. This chain uses TRBV6-5 with TRBJ2-7; TRBD1 is a possible D gene (6 bases). Looked up from germline, CDR1 is MNHEY and CDR2 is SVGAGI. This CDR3 spans 16 amino acids. Trimming removed 0 bases at V and 3 bases at J, with 15 bases between.

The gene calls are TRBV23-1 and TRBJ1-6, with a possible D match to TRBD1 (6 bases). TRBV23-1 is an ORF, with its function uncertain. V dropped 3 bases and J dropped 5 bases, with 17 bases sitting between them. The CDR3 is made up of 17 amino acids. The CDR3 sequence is CASSQGKDRQDNSPLHF. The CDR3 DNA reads TGCGCCAGCAGTCAGGGTAAGGACAGACAAGATAATTCACCCCTCCACTTT.

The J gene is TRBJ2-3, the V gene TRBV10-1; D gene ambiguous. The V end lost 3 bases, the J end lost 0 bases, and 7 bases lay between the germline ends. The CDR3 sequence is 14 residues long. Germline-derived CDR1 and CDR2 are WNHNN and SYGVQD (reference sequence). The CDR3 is CASSDRSSTDTQYF. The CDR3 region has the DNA TGCGCCAGCAGTGATAGGAGTAGCACAGATACGCAGTATTTT.

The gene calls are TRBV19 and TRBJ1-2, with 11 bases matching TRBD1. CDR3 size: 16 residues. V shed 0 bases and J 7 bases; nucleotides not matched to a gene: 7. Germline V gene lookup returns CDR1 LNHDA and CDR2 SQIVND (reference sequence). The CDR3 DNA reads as TGTGCCAGTAGTATAGAAGGGGGACAGGGGGTTCGTGGCTACACCTTC. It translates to CASSIEGGQGVRGYTF.